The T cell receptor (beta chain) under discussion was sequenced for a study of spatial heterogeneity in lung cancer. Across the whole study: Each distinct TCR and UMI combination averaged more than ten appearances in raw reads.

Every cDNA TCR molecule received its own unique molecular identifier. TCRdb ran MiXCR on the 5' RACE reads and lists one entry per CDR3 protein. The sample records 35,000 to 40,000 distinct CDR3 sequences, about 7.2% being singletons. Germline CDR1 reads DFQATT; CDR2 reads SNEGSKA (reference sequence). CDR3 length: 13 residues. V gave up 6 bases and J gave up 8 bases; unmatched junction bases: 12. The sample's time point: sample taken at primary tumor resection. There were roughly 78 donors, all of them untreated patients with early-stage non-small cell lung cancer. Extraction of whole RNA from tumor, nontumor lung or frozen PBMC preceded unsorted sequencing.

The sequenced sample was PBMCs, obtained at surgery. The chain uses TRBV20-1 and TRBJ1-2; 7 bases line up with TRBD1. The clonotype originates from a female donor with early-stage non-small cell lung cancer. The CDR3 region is CSALFRGQEGYTF. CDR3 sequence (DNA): TGCAGTGCCCTTTTTAGGGGGCAGGAAGGCTACACCTTC.